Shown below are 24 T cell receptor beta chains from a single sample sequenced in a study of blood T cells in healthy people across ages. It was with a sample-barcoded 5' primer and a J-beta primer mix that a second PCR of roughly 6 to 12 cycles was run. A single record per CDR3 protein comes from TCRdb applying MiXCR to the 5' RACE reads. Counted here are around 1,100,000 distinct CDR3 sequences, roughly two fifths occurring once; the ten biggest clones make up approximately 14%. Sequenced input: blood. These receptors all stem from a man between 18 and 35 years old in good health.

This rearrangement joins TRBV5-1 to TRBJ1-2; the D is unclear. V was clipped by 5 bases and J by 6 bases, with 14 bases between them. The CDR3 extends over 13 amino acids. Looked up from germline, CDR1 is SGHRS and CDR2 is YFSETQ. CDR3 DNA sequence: TGCGCCAGCAGTCGGACGGGTGACGATGGCTACACCTTC. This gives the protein CASSRTGDDGYTF.

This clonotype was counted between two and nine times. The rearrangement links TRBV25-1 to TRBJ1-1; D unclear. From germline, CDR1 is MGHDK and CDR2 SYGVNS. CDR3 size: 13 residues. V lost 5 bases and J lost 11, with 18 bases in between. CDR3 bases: TGTGCCAGCAGTCAAGGACGGGGAATAAGGGCTTTCTTT. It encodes CASSQGRGIRAFF.

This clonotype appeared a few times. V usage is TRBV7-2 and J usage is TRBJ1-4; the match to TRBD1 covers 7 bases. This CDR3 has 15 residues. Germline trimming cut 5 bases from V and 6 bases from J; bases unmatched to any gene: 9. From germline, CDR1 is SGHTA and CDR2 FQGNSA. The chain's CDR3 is CASSPTGQRHEKLFF. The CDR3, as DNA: TGTGCCAGCAGCCCGACAGGGCAACGACATGAAAAACTGTTTTTT.

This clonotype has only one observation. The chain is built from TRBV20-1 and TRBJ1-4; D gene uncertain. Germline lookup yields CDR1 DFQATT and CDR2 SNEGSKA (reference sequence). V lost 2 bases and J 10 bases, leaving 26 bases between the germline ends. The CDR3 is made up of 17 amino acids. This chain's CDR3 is CSARRAGTLLILAKLFF. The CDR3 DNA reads TGCAGTGCTAGAAGGGCAGGAACACTACTAATCCTGGCAAAACTGTTTTTT.

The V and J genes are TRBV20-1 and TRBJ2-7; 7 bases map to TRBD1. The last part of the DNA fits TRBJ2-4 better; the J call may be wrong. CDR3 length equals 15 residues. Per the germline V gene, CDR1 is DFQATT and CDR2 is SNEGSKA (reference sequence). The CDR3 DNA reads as TGCAGTGCTAGTCATCCCGGGACAGCAAAAAACATTCAGTACTTC. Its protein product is CSASHPGTAKNIQYF.

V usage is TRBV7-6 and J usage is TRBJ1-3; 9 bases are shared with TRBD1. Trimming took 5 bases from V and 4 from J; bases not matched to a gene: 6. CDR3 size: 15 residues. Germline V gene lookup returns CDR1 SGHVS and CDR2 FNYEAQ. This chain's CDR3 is CASSTGQGEGNTIYF. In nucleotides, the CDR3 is TGTGCCAGCAGCACGGGACAGGGAGAGGGAAACACCATATATTTT.

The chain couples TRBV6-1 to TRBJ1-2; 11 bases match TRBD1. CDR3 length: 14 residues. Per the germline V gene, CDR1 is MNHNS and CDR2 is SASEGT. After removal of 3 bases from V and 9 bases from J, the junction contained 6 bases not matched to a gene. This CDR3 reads CASSDGTGGLSYTF. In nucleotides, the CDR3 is TGTGCCAGCAGTGATGGGACAGGGGGATTGAGCTACACCTTC.

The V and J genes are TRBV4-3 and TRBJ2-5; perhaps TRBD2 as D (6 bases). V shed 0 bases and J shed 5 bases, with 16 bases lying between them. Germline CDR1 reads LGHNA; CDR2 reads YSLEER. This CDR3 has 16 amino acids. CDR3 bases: TGCGCCAGCAGCCAAGAAGGGCTAGCGCCTCGGGAGACCCAGTACTTC. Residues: CASSQEGLAPRETQYF.

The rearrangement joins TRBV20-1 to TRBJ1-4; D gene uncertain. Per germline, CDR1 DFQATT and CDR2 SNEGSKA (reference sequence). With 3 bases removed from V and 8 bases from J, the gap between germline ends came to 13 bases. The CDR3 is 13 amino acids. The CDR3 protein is CSARTSRREKLFF. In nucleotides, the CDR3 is TGCAGTGCTAGGACGAGTAGACGCGAAAAACTGTTTTTT.

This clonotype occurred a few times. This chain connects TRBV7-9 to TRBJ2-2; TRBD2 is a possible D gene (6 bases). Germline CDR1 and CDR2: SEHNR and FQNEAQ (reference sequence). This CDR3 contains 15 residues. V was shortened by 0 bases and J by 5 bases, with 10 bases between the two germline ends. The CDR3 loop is CASSLALGLTGELFF. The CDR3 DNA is TGTGCCAGCAGCTTAGCCTTGGGACTTACCGGGGAGCTGTTTTTT.

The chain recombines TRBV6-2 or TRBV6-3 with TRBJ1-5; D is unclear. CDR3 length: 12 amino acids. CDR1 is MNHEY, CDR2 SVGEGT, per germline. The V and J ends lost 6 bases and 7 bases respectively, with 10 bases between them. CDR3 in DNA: TGTGCCAGCAGGGGAGCCGGACAGCCCCAGCATTTT. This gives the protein CASRGAGQPQHF.

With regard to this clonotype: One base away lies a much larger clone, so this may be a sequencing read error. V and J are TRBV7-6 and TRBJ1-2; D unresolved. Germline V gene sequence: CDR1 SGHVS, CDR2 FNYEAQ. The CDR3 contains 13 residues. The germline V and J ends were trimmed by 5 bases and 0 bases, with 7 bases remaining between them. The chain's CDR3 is CASSDTANYGYTF. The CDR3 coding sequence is TGTGCCAGCAGCGACACAGCTAACTATGGCTACACCTTC.

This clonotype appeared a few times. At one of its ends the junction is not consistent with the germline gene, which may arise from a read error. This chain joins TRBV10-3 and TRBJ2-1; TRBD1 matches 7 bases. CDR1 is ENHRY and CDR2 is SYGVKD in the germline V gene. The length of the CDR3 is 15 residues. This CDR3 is CVISETRDSNDEQFF. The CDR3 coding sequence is TGTGTCATCAGTGAGACCAGGGACAGTAATGATGAGCAGTTCTTC.

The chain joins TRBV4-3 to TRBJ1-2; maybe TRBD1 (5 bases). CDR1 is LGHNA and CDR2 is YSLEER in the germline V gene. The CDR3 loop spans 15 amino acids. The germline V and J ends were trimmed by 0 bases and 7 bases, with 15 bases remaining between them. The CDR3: CASSQDREGIGGYTF. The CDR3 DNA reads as TGCGCCAGCAGCCAAGACAGGGAAGGAATAGGTGGCTACACCTTC.

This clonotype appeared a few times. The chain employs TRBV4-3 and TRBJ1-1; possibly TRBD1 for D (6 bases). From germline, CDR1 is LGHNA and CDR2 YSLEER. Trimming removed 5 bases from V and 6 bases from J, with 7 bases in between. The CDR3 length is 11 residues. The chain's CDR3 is CASSEGAEAFF. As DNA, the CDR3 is TGCGCCAGCAGCGAGGGGGCTGAAGCTTTCTTT.

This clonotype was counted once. CDR3 amino acids: CSAPTLGSTNEKLFF. DNA for the CDR3: TGCAGTGCCCCGACCTTGGGGTCTACTAATGAAAAACTGTTTTTT. The V call is TRBV20-1, the J call TRBJ1-4; no firm D call. Trimming cost V 6 bases and J 2 bases, with 16 bases left between them. This CDR3 comprises 15 residues. The V gene's germline CDR1 is DFQATT and CDR2 SNEGSKA (reference sequence).

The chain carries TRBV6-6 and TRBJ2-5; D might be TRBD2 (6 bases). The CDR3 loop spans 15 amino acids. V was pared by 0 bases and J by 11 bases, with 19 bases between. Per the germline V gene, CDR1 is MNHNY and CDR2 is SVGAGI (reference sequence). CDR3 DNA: TGTGCCAGCAGTTACTCCGGGAGCGGGCTAAATGAGCAGTACTTC. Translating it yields CASSYSGSGLNEQYF.

This chain's CDR3 is CATSRVPGRKTDTQYF. The DNA for the CDR3 is TGTGCCACCAGCAGAGTTCCGGGGAGGAAGACAGATACGCAGTATTTT. This chain uses TRBV15 with TRBJ2-3, with D tentatively TRBD2 (6 bases). The CDR3 has 16 amino acids. V was cut by 1 base and J by 3 bases, with 14 bases left in between. CDR1 LNHNV and CDR2 YYDKDF come from the germline V gene (reference sequence).

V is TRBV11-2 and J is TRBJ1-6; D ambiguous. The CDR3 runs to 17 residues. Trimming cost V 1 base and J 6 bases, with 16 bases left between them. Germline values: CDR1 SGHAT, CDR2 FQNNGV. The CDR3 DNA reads TGTGCCAGCAGCTTAGGAGATAGACCTCGGAGTAATTCACCCCTCCACTTT. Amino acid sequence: CASSLGDRPRSNSPLHF.

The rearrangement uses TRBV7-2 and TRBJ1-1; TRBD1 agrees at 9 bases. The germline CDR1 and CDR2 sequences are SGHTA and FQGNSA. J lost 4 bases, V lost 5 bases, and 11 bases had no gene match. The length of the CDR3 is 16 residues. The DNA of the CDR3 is TGTGCCAGCAGCCCTGATATCGGGACAGGGCCCACTGAAGCTTTCTTT. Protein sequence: CASSPDIGTGPTEAFF.

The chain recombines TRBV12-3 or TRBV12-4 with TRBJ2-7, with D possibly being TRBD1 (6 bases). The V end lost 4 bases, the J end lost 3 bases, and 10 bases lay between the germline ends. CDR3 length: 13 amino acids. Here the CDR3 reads CASSWQGFYEQYF. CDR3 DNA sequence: TGTGCCAGCAGTTGGCAGGGGTTCTACGAGCAGTACTTC.

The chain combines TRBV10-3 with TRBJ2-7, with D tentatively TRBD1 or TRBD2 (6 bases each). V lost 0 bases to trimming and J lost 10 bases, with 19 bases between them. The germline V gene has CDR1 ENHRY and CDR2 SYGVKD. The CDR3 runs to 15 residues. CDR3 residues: CAISESLRDKFRQYF. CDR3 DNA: TGTGCCATCAGTGAGTCTTTGCGGGACAAATTCCGACAGTACTTC.

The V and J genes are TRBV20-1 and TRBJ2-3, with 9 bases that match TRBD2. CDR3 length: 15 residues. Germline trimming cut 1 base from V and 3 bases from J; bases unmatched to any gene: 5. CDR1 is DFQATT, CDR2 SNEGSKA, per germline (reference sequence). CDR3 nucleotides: TGCAGTGCTAGAGCAGCGGGGGGTGGGACAGATACGCAGTATTTT. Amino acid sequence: CSARAAGGGTDTQYF.

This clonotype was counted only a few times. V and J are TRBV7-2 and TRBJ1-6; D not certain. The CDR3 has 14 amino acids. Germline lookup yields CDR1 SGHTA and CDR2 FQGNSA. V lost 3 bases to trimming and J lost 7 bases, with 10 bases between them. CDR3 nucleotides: TGTGCCAGCAGCTTTCCCAGGCCAAATTCACCCCTCCACTTT. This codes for CASSFPRPNSPLHF. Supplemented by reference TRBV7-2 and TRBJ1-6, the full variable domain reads GAGVSQSPSNKVTEKGKDVELRCDPISGHTALYWYRQSLGQGLEFLIYFQGNSAPDKSGLPSDRFSAERTGGSVSTLTIQRTQQEDSAVYLCASSFPRPNSPLHFGNGTRLTVT.